This T cell receptor beta chain was observed in a study of T cell changes during pregnancy in multiple sclerosis. This clone turned up a few times. With 7 bases clipped from V and 5 bases from J, the junction kept 5 bases outside the gene matches. The CDR3 is 13 amino acids. Germline assignment: CDR1 SEHNR and CDR2 FQNEAQ (reference sequence). Measured with immunoSEQ multiplex PCR; TCRdb has only the in-frame clones, and not every one. This sample has about 55,000 clones; 70% to 90% occur once, and the top ten carry 0.55% to 0.6%. Sequencing used CD4+ T cells from peripheral blood mononuclear cells, obtained in the first trimester of pregnancy. The clonotype was recovered from a female donor with multiple sclerosis, enrolled in a pregnancy study. The chain carries TRBV7-9 and TRBJ2-5; TRBD1 matches 9 bases. The CDR3 spells CASMRGTGETQYF. The CDR3, as DNA: TGTGCCAGCATGAGGGGGACAGGGGAGACCCAGTACTTC.